This T cell receptor beta chain came from a study of blood T cell repertoires in COVID-19. Overall study: COVID-19 samples collected from the United States, Italy and Spain covered acute and convalescent phases.

Measured with immunoSEQ multiplex PCR; TCRdb has only the in-frame clones, and not every one. The sample carries 260,000 or so clones, about 83% recorded once. The CDR3 spans 13 residues. The germline CDR1 and CDR2 sequences are SNHLY and FYNNEI. Trimming took 6 bases from V and 4 from J; bases not matched to a gene: 2. The specimen sequenced was peripheral blood. This TCR was sampled from an elderly man with acute or convalescent COVID-19. The chain has TRBV2 and TRBJ1-1, with TRBD1 matching 10 bases. The CDR3 region has the DNA TGTGCCAGCAGGGGACAGGGGAGCACTGAAGCTTTCTTT. This sequence encodes CASRGQGSTEAFF.